The clone carrying this T cell receptor (beta chain) was seen a single time. The source of the sample is a study of blood T cell repertoires in COVID-19. The overall study: Some COVID-19 samples were acute and others convalescent; all came from the United States, Italy and Spain.

Study members were between roughly 18 and 100 years old and lived in 24 US regions. Trimming pared 2 bases from V and 4 bases from J, leaving 14 bases between. Per germline, CDR1 MNHEY and CDR2 SVGAGI. The CDR3 consists of 15 residues. The table came from immunoSEQ multiplex PCR; TCRdb's copy has only in-frame clones and leaves some out. Of about 250,000 clones in the sample, 70% to 90% are singletons; the top ten hold approximately 9%. The chain employs TRBV6-5 and TRBJ1-2; maybe TRBD1 (6 bases). Material: PBMCs or T cells enriched from blood (not recorded which). This TCR was sampled from a woman aged 45 to 65 with acute COVID-19. CDR3 loop: CASSYGQGQGYGYTF. As DNA, the CDR3 is TGTGCCAGCAGTTACGGGCAGGGGCAGGGCTATGGCTACACCTTC.